Listed below are T cell receptor beta chains from one sample, sequenced in a study of blood T cell repertoires in COVID-19. Here immunoSEQ multiplex PCR was the method, and the copy in TCRdb shows in-frame clones only, minus some. This table holds over 350,000 clones, around 89% found once. Sequenced input: PBMCs or T cells enriched from blood (not recorded which). These receptors came from a young woman who had recovered from COVID-19. Each CDR3 is given with its conserved first and last residue. The D gene is left open where the match is weak.

d_call j_call v_call cdr3_nt cdr3_aa
TRBD1 TRBJ2-5 TRBV14 TGTGCCAGCAGCCTACGAGCAGGGGGCAGGGAGACCCAGTACTTC CASSLRAGGRETQYF
TRBD1 TRBJ2-7 TRBV18 TGTGCCAGCTCTCCGCCGGACAGGGGCCTTTACGAGCAGTACTTC CASSPPDRGLYEQYF
NA TRBJ1-3 TRBV9 TGTGCCAGCAGCGTCGTAGGGGCAAGGGCTGGAAACACCATATATTTT CASSVVGARAGNTIYF
NA TRBJ1-2 TRBV13 TGTGCCAGCAGCCCACCGGGTGGTAACTATGGCTACACCTTC CASSPPGGNYGYTF
TRBD1 TRBJ1-4 TRBV6-1 TGTGCCAGCAGTGAACCGGGACAGCTAGAAAAACTGTTTTTT CASSEPGQLEKLFF
NA TRBJ1-2 TRBV6-5 TGTGCCAGCAGTTCGTCCGGGACACCCGTTAACTATGGCTACACCTTC CASSSSGTPVNYGYTF
NA TRBJ1-2 TRBV7-8 TGTGCCAGCAGCTTAGTTTCTATGGGCACCGTTACGGGAGGCTACACCTTC CASSLVSMGTVTGGYTF
TRBD1 TRBJ1-4 TRBV19 TGTGCCGTTAGGGACAGAAATAATGAAAAACTGTTTTTT CAVRDRNNEKLFF
NA TRBJ1-3 TRBV7-9 TGTGCCAGCAGCTTAGACAGCCCTGGAAACACCATATATTTT CASSLDSPGNTIYF
NA TRBJ2-2 TRBV11-2 TGTGCCAGCAGCTTAGAAGAGCAGGGTAACACCGGGGAGCTGTTTTTT CASSLEEQGNTGELFF
NA TRBJ1-4 TRBV2 TGTGCCAGCAGTGTACATTCGGGAGTCGCAACTAATGAAAAACTGTTTTTT CASSVHSGVATNEKLFF